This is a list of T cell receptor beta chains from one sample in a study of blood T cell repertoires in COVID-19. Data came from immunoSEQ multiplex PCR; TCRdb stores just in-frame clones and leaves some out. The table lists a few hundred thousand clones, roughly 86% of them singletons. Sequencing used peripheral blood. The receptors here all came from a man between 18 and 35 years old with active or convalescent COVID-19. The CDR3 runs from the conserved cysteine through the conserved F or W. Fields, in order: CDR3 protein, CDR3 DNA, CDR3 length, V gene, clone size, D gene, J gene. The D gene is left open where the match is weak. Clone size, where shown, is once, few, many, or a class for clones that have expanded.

CDR3aa: CASRRKGQGNSPLHF
CDR3nt: TGTGCCAGTAGGAGGAAGGGCCAGGGAAATTCACCCCTCCACTTT
len: 15
v_gene: TRBV19
abundance: .
d_gene: .
j_gene: TRBJ1-6

CDR3aa: CASRSGVGEAFF
CDR3nt: TGCGCCAGTAGATCGGGGGTCGGTGAAGCTTTCTTT
len: 12
v_gene: TRBV10-1
abundance: .
d_gene: .
j_gene: TRBJ1-1

CDR3aa: CASSPTVYNEQFF
CDR3nt: TGTGCCAGCAGCCCCACAGTTTACAATGAGCAGTTCTTC
len: 13
v_gene: TRBV5-4
abundance: .
d_gene: .
j_gene: TRBJ2-1

CDR3aa: CASSLDSGTGRSGNQPQHF
CDR3nt: TGTGCCAGCAGCTTAGATAGCGGGACAGGGAGATCGGGCAATCAGCCCCAGCATTTT
len: 19
v_gene: TRBV11-2
abundance: .
d_gene: TRBD1
j_gene: TRBJ1-5

CDR3aa: CASSQDRAGNTIYF
CDR3nt: TGTGCCAGCAGCCAAGACAGGGCTGGAAACACCATATATTTT
len: 14
v_gene: TRBV14
abundance: once
d_gene: .
j_gene: TRBJ1-3

CDR3aa: CASAGQDNEKLFF
CDR3nt: TGTGCCAGCGCGGGACAGGACAATGAAAAACTGTTTTTT
len: 13
v_gene: TRBV10-3
abundance: .
d_gene: TRBD1
j_gene: TRBJ1-4

CDR3aa: CASSRLGQGDYEQYF
CDR3nt: TGTGCCAGCAGCCGGTTGGGACAGGGGGACTACGAGCAGTACTTC
len: 15
v_gene: TRBV9
abundance: .
d_gene: TRBD1
j_gene: TRBJ2-7

CDR3aa: CSVERTSRTTDTQYF
CDR3nt: TGCAGCGTTGAAAGGACTAGCCGTACCACAGATACGCAGTATTTT
len: 15
v_gene: TRBV29-1
abundance: .
d_gene: TRBD2
j_gene: TRBJ2-3

CDR3aa: CASSPLTLDGYTF
CDR3nt: TGCGCCAGCAGCCCCCTAACCCTGGATGGCTACACCTTC
len: 13
v_gene: TRBV4-1
abundance: .
d_gene: .
j_gene: TRBJ1-2

CDR3aa: CASSFPTSGEQFF
CDR3nt: TGTGCCAGCAGTTTCCCGACTAGCGGGGAGCAGTTCTTC
len: 13
v_gene: TRBV12-3/TRBV12-4
abundance: .
d_gene: TRBD2
j_gene: TRBJ2-1

CDR3aa: CASSFQGATNEKLFF
CDR3nt: TGTGCCAGCAGCTTCCAGGGGGCAACTAATGAAAAACTGTTTTTT
len: 15
v_gene: TRBV7-2
abundance: once
d_gene: TRBD1
j_gene: TRBJ1-4

CDR3aa: CASRAREGQGGFF
CDR3nt: TGTGCCAGCAGGGCAAGGGAAGGACAGGGCGGTTTCTTT
len: 13
v_gene: TRBV12-3/TRBV12-4
abundance: .
d_gene: TRBD1
j_gene: TRBJ1-1

CDR3aa: CASTAGQGGTEAFF
CDR3nt: TGTGCCAGCACAGCGGGACAGGGAGGTACTGAAGCTTTCTTT
len: 14
v_gene: TRBV6-4
abundance: .
d_gene: TRBD1
j_gene: TRBJ1-1

CDR3aa: CASSMTSGYQETQYF
CDR3nt: TGTGCCAGTAGTATGACTAGCGGGTACCAAGAGACCCAGTACTTC
len: 15
v_gene: TRBV19
abundance: .
d_gene: TRBD2
j_gene: TRBJ2-5

CDR3aa: CASSQGNQPQHF
CDR3nt: TGCGCCAGCAGTCAGGGGAATCAGCCCCAGCATTTT
len: 12
v_gene: TRBV10-2
abundance: .
d_gene: .
j_gene: TRBJ1-5

CDR3aa: CASSETSGASYNEQFF
CDR3nt: TGTGCCAGCAGTGAAACTAGCGGGGCCTCCTACAATGAGCAGTTCTTC
len: 16
v_gene: TRBV25-1
abundance: .
d_gene: TRBD2
j_gene: TRBJ2-1

CDR3aa: CASSWTGEEQYF
CDR3nt: TGTGCCAGCAGCTGGACAGGGGAAGAGCAGTACTTC
len: 12
v_gene: TRBV5-5
abundance: .
d_gene: TRBD1
j_gene: TRBJ2-7

CDR3aa: CASSATGGQYGYTF
CDR3nt: TGCGCCAGCAGCGCGACAGGGGGCCAGTATGGCTACACCTTC
len: 14
v_gene: TRBV4-1
abundance: few
d_gene: TRBD1
j_gene: TRBJ1-2

CDR3aa: CASSPGLSLGGETQYF
CDR3nt: TGTGCCAGCAGCCCAGGGTTATCCTTGGGGGGAGAGACCCAGTACTTC
len: 16
v_gene: TRBV14
abundance: .
d_gene: .
j_gene: TRBJ2-5

CDR3aa: CASSFQRDTEAFF
CDR3nt: TGTGCCAGCAGTTTCCAGAGGGACACTGAAGCTTTCTTT
len: 13
v_gene: TRBV7-6
abundance: many
d_gene: .
j_gene: TRBJ1-1

CDR3aa: CASSVLTEAFF
CDR3nt: TGTGCCAGCAGTGTACTCACTGAAGCTTTCTTT
len: 11
v_gene: TRBV2
abundance: .
d_gene: .
j_gene: TRBJ1-1

CDR3aa: CASSLGHLYGYTF
CDR3nt: TGCGCCAGCAGCCTGGGACACCTCTATGGCTACACCTTC
len: 13
v_gene: TRBV5-1
abundance: .
d_gene: .
j_gene: TRBJ1-2

CDR3aa: CASSDNTGNSPLHF
CDR3nt: TGCGCCAGCAGCGACAACACAGGGAATTCACCCCTCCACTTT
len: 14
v_gene: TRBV5-1
abundance: .
d_gene: .
j_gene: TRBJ1-6

CDR3aa: CASSPQGLSGYTF
CDR3nt: TGTGCCAGTAGTCCACAGGGGCTGAGTGGCTACACCTTC
len: 13
v_gene: TRBV19
abundance: once
d_gene: TRBD1
j_gene: TRBJ1-2

CDR3aa: CATATGGATEAFF
CDR3nt: TGTGCCACCGCGACAGGGGGCGCCACTGAAGCTTTCTTT
len: 13
v_gene: TRBV27
abundance: .
d_gene: TRBD1
j_gene: TRBJ1-1

CDR3aa: CASSKGQGTTEAFF
CDR3nt: TGTGCCAGCAGTAAAGGACAGGGCACCACAGAAGCTTTCTTT
len: 14
v_gene: TRBV7-9
abundance: .
d_gene: TRBD1
j_gene: TRBJ1-1

CDR3aa: CASSQDRTSGKEETQYF
CDR3nt: TGCGCCAGCAGCCAAGACCGGACTAGCGGGAAGGAAGAGACCCAGTACTTC
len: 17
v_gene: TRBV4-1
abundance: .
d_gene: TRBD2
j_gene: TRBJ2-5

CDR3aa: CASSQVSNGQGRDEQFF
CDR3nt: TGTGCCAGCAGCCAAGTATCTAACGGACAGGGACGGGATGAGCAGTTCTTC
len: 17
v_gene: TRBV3-1/TRBV3-2
abundance: .
d_gene: TRBD1
j_gene: TRBJ2-1

CDR3aa: CASSCLDRTPYGYTF
CDR3nt: TGTGCCAGCAGCTGCCTGGACAGGACTCCCTATGGCTACACCTTC
len: 15
v_gene: TRBV7-9
abundance: .
d_gene: TRBD1
j_gene: TRBJ1-2

CDR3aa: CASSHSGFNQPQHF
CDR3nt: TGTGCCAGCAGCCATTCAGGGTTCAATCAGCCCCAGCATTTT
len: 14
v_gene: TRBV3-1/TRBV3-2
abundance: few
d_gene: .
j_gene: TRBJ1-5

CDR3aa: CASSLLGGAHGYTF
CDR3nt: TGTGCCAGCAGTTTATTAGGGGGGGCGCATGGCTACACCTTC
len: 14
v_gene: TRBV27
abundance: .
d_gene: .
j_gene: TRBJ1-2